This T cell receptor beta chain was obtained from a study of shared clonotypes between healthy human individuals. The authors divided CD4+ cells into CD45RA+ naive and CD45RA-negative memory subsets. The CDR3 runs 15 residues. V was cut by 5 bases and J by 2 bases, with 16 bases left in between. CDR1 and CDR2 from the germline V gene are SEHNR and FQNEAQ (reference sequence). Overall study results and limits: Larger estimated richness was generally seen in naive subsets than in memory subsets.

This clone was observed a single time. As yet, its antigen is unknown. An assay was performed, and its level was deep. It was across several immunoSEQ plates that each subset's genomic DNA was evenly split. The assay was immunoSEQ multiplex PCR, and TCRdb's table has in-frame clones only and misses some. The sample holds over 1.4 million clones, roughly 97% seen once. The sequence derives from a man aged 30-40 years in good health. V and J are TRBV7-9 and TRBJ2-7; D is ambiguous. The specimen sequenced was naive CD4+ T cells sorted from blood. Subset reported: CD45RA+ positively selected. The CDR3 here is CASSHRAEQPYEQYF. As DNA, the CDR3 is TGTGCCAGCAGCCACCGGGCGGAGCAACCCTACGAGCAGTACTTC.